This T cell receptor (beta chain) was profiled in a study of shared clonotypes between healthy human individuals. Profiling relied on immunoSEQ multiplex PCR, and the TCRdb table lists in-frame clones only, not all of them. The data hold approximately 2.5 million clones, with approximately 92% observed a single time. This CDR3 region has 16 residues. Germline V lookup: CDR1 SGHAT, CDR2 FQNNGV. The V end lost 5 bases, the J end lost 4 bases, and 15 bases lay between the germline ends. The source is a man aged 18 to 30 in good health. The sequenced sample was naive CD4+ T cells sorted from blood. The subset: CD45RA+ positively selected. V usage is TRBV11-2 and J usage is TRBJ2-6; D remains unclear. CDR3 DNA: TGTGCCAGCAGCCCTATCGGCGGTGGCGGGGCCAACGTCCTGACTTTC. This encodes CASSPIGGGGANVLTF.